A single sample is the source of the 5 T cell receptor beta chains below, sequenced in a study of T cell changes during pregnancy in multiple sclerosis (dated by TCRdb to between 2019 and 2020). The library was made by the immunoSEQ multiplex PCR assay. In TCRdb, the immuneACCESS table is reduced to in-frame sequences with V and J assigned. These tables do not hold every clone; where another copy was compared, an unresolved V gene accounts for under half, and the others remain unexplained. In this sample the table shows around 40,000 clones, 85% to 95% of which occur a single time. The ten largest clones represent around 8% of the sample. The sample was CD8+ T cells from peripheral blood mononuclear cells, taken in the third trimester of pregnancy. The source of these receptors is a female donor with multiple sclerosis, enrolled in a pregnancy study.

The CDR3 spells CAWSVGVHEQYF. In nucleotides, the CDR3 is TGTGCCTGGAGTGTAGGGGTCCACGAGCAGTACTTC. V is TRBV30 and J is TRBJ2-7; the D gene is possibly TRBD1 (5 bases). Germline values: CDR1 GTSNPN, CDR2 SVGIG (reference sequence). Trimming took 0 bases from V and 5 from J, leaving 8 bases between them. This CDR3 comprises 12 residues.

This clone was observed a handful of times. The CDR3 reads CASSCPGQPSDDSGYTF. The CDR3 DNA sequence: TGTGCCAGCAGCTGTCCGGGACAGCCATCGGACGACAGTGGCTACACCTTC. The chain combines TRBV12-1 with TRBJ1-2; no check of the table's D call, TRBD1, against the DNA was made. TRBV12-1 is deemed a pseudogene. This CDR3 comprises 17 residues.

The V call is TRBV5-4, the J call TRBJ1-2; 7 nucleotides agree with TRBD1. Germline CDR1 reads SGHNT; CDR2 reads YYREEE (reference sequence). The V segment lost 3 bases and the J segment 6 bases; nucleotides outside the gene matches: 5. The length of the CDR3 is 13 residues. The CDR3 coding sequence is TGTGCCAGCAGCTGGGAAGGACAGGATGGCTACACCTTC. Translating it yields CASSWEGQDGYTF.

This clone is a singleton in its sample. The chain has TRBV4-2 and TRBJ2-7, with D hard to call. Trimming left V 1 base short and J 5 bases short, with 6 bases between. Germline lookup yields CDR1 LGHNA and CDR2 YNFKEQ. CDR3 length equals 12 residues. CDR3 DNA: TGTGCCAGCAGCCAAGCTAGGCACGAGCAGTACTTC. Translating gives CASSQARHEQYF.

V is TRBV5-6 and J is TRBJ2-3, with D tentatively TRBD2 (6 bases). Looked up from germline, CDR1 is SGHDT and CDR2 is YYEEEE. With 4 bases removed from V and 0 bases from J, the gap between germline ends came to 12 bases. There are 15 residues in the CDR3. CDR3 DNA sequence: TGTGCCAGCAGCACGGCGGGGTTCAGCACAGATACGCAGTATTTT. Translating gives CASSTAGFSTDTQYF.